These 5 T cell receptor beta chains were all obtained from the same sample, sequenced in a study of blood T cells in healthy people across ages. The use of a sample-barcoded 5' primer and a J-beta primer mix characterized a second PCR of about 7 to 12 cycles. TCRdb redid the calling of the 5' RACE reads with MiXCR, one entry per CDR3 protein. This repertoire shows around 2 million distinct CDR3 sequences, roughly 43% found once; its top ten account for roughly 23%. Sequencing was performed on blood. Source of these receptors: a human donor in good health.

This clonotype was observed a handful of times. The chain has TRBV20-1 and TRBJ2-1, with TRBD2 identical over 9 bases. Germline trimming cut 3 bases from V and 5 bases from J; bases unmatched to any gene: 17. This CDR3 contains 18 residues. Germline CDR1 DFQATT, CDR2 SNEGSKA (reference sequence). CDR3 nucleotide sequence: TGCAGTGCTAGGGGAGGGGCTAGCGGGGTCCGGGTAGACAATGAGCAGTTCTTC. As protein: CSARGGASGVRVDNEQFF.

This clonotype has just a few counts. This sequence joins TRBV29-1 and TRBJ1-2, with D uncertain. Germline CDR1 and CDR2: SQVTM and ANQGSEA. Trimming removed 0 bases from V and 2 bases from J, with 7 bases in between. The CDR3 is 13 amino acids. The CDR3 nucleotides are TGCAGCGTTGAAGATCAGGAGAACTATGGCTACACCTTC. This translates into CSVEDQENYGYTF.

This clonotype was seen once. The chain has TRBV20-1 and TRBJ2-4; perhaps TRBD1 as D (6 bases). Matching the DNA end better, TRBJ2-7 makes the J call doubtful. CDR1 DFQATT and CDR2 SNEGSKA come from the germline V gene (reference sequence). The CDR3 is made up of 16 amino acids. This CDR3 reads CSARALVRDKEDEQYF. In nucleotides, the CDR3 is TGCAGTGCTAGAGCCTTGGTCCGGGACAAGGAAGACGAGCAGTACTTC.

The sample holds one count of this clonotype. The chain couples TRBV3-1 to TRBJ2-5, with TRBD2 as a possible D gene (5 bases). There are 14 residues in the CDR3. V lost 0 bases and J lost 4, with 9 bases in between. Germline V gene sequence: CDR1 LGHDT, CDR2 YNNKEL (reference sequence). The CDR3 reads CASSQDARGETQYF. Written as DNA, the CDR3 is TGTGCCAGCAGCCAAGACGCCCGGGGAGAGACCCAGTACTTC.

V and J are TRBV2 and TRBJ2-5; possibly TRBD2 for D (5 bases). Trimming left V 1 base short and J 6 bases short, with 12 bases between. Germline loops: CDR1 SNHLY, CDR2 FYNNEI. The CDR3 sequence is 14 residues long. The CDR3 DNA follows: TGTGCCAGCAGTGAAGGCCCGGGGTTAAAGACCCAGTACTTC. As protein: CASSEGPGLKTQYF.